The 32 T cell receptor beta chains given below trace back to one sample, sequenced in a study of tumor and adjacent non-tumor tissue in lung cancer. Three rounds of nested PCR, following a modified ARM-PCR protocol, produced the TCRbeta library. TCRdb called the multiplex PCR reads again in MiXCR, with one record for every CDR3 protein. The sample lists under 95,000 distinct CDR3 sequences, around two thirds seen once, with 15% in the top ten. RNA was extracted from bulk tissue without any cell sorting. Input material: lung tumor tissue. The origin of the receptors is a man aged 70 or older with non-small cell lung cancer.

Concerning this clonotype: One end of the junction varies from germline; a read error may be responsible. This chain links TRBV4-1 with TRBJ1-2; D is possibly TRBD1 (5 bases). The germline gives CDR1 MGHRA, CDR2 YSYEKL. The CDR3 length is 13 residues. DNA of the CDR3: TGCGCCAACAGCCAAGGGGTTCGGGGTGGCTACATCTTC. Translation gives CANSQGVRGGYIF.

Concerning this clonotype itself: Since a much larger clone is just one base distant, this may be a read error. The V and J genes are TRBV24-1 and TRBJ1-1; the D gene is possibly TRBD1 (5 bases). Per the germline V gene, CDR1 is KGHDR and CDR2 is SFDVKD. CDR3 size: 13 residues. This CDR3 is CATRPWGNTDAFF. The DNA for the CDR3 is TGTGCCACCAGACCCTGGGGGAACACTGATGCTTTCTTT.

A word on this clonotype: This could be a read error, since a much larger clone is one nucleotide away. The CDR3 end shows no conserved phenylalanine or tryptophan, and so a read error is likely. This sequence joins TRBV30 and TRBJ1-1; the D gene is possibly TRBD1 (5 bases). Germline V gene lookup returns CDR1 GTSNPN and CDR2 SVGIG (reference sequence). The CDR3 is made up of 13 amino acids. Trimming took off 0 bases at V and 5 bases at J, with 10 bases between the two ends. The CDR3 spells CAWSVWGITEAFY. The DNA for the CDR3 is TGTGCCTGGAGTGTTTGGGGGATTACTGAAGCTTTCTAT.

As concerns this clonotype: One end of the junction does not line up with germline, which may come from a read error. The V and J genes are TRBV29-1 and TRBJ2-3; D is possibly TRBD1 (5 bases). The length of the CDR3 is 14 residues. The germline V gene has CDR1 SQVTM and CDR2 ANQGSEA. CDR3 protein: CTVEGQGITGTPYF. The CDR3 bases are TGCACCGTTGAAGGTCAGGGAATCACAGGTACGCCGTATTTT.

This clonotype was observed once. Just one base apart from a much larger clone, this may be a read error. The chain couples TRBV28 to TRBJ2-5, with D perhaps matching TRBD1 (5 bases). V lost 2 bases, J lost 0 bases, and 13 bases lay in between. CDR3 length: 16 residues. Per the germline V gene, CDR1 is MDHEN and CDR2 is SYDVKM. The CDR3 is CASSLGATTNQETQYF. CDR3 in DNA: TGTGCCAGCAGTTTAGGGGCGACAACGAACCAAGAGACCCAGTACTTC.

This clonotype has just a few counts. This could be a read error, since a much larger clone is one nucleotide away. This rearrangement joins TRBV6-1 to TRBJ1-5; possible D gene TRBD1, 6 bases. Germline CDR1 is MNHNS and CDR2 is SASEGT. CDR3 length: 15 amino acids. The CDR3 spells CASNEEGGLGQPQHF. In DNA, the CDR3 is TGTGCCAGCAATGAAGAGGGGGGGTTGGGTCAGCCCCAGCATTTT.

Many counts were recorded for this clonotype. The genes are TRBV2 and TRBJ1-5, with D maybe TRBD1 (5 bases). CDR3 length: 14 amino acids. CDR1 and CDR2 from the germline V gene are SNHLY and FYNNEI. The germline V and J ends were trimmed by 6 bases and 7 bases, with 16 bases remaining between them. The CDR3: CASSLDAGEQPQHF. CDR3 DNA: TGTGCCAGCAGCCTCGACGCGGGGGAACAGCCCCAGCATTTT.

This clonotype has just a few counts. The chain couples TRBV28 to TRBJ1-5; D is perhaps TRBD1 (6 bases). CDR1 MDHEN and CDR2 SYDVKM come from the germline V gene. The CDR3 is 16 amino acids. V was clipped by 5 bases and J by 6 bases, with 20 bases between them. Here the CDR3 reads CASSIRRQVSRQPQHF. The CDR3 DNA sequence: TGTGCCAGCAGTATACGGAGACAGGTGAGCCGTCAGCCCCAGCATTTT.

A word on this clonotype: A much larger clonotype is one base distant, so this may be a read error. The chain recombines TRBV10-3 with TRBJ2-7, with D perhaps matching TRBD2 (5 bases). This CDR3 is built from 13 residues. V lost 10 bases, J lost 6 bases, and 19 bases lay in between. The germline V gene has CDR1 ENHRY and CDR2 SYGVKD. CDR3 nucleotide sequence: TGTGCCAACGCTGCTAGCATTTCGGGCGAGCAGTACTTC. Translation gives CANAASISGEQYF.

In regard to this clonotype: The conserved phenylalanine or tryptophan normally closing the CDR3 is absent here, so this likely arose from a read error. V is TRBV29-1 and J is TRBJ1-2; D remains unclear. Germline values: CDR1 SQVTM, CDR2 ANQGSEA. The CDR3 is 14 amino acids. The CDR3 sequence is CSVARRGTSYDYTL. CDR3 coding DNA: TGCAGCGTTGCCCGACGCGGCACTAGCTATGACTACACCCTC.

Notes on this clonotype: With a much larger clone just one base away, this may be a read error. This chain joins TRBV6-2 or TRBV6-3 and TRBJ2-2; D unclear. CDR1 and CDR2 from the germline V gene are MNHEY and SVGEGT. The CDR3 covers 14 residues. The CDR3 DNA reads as TGTGCCAACAGTTACAATTCGAACACCGGGGAGCTGTTTTTT. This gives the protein CANSYNSNTGELFF.

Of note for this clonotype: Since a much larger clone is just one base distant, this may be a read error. The CDR3, as DNA: TGTGCCAGCAGTTTAGGCGGCGACACAGATACGCAGTATTTT. The encoded protein is CASSLGGDTDTQYF. V is TRBV12-3 or TRBV12-4 and J is TRBJ2-3; no firm D call. Trimming stripped 1 base from V and 2 bases from J, with 7 bases between. This CDR3 is built from 14 residues.

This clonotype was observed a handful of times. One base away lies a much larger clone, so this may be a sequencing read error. The CDR3 loop reads CASRYLGQSYEQYF. The CDR3 region has the DNA TGTGCCAGCAGATACTTGGGGCAGTCCTACGAGCAGTACTTC. This sequence joins TRBV6-5 and TRBJ2-7, with D possibly being TRBD1 (5 bases). The CDR3 is made up of 14 amino acids. CDR1 and CDR2 from the germline V gene are MNHEY and SVGAGI.

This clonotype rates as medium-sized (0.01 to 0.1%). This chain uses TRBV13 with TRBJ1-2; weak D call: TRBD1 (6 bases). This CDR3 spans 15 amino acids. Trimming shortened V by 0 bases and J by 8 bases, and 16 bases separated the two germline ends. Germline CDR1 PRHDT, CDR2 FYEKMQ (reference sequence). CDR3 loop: CASSLGPSRTVGYTF. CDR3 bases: TGTGCCAGCAGCTTAGGGCCCAGTCGGACAGTAGGCTACACCTTC.

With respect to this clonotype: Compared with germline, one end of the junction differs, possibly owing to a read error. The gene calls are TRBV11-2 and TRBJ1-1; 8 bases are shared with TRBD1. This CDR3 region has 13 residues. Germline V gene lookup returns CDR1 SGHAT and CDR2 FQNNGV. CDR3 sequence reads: CASSPGTGVRPSF. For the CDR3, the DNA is TGTGCCAGCAGTCCCGGGACAGGAGTTCGTCCTTCCTTT.

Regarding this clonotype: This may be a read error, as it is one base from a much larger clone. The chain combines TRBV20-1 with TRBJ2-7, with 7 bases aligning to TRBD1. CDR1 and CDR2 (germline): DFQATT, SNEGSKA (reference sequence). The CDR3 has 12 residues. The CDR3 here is CNAIARGNEQYF. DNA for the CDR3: TGCAATGCTATAGCCAGGGGGAACGAGCAGTACTTC.

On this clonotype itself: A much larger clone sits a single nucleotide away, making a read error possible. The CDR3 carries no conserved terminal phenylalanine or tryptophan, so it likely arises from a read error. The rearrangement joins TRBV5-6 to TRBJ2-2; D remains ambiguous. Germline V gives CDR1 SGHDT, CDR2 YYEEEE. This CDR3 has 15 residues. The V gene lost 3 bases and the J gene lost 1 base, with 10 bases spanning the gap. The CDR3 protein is CASSYYTQNTGELFL. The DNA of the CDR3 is TGTGCCAGCAGCTACTATACTCAGAACACCGGGGAGCTGTTTTTG.

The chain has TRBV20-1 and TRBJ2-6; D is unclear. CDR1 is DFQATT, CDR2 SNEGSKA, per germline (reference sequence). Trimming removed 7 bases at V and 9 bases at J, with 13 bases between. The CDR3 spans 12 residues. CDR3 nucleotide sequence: TGCAGTGGGAAGTTTGAGGTCAACGTCCTGACTTTC. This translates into CSGKFEVNVLTF.

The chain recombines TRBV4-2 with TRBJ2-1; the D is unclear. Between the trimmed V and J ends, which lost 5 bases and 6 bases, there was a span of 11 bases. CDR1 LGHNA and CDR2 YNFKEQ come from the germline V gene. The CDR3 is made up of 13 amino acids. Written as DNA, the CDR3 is TGTGCCAGCAGCGTTTACCCTGGCAATGAGCAGTTCTTC. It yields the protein CASSVYPGNEQFF.

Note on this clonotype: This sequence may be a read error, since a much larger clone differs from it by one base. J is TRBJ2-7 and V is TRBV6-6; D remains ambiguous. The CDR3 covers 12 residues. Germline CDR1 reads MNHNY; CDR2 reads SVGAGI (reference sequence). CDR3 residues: CASTRSSYKQYF. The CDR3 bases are TGTGCCAGCACCAGGAGCTCCTACAAGCAGTACTTC.

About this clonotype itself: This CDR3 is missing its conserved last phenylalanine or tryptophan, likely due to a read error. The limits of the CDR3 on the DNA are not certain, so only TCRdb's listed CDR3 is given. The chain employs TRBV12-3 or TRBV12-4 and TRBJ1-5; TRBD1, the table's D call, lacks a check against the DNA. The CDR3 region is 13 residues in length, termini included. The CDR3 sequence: CASNLGAAQPQHY.

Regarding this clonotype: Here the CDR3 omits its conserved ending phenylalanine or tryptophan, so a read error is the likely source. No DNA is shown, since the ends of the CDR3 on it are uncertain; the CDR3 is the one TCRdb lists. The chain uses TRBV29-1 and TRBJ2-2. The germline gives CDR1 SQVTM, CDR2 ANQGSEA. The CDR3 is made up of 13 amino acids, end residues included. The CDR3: CSVLGYRTGELIL.

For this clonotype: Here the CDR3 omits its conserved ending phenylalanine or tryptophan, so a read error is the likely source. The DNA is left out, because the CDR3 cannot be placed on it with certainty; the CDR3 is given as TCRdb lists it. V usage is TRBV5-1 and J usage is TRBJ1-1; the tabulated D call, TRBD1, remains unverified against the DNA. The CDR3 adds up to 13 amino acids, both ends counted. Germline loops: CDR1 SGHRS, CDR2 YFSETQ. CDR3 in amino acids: CASSYPGNTEVFS.

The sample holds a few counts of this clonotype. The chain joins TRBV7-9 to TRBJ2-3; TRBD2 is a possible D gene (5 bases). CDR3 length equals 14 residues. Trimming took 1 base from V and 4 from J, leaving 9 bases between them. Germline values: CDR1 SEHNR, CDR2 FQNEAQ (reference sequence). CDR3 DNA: TGTGCCAGCAGCTTAGAGGACGGGGCAGATACGCAGTATTTT. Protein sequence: CASSLEDGADTQYF. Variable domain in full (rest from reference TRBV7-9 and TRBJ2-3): DTGVSQNPRHKITKRGQNVTFRCDPISEHNRLYWYRQTLGQGPEFLTYFQNEAQLEKSRLLSDRFSAERPKGSFSTLEIQRTEQGDSAMYLCASSLEDGADTQYFGPGTRLTVL.

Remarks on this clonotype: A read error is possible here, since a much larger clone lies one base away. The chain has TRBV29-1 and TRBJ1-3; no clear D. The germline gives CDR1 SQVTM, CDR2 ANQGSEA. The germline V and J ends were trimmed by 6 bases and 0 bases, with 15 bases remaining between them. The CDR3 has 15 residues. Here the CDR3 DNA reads TGCAGCGTAGGTTCCGGGGTGGGCTCTGGAAACACCATATATTTT. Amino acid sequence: CSVGSGVGSGNTIYF. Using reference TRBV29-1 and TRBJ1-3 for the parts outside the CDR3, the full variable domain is SAVISQKPSRDICQRGTSLTIQCQVDSQVTMMFWYRQQPGQSLTLIATANQGSEATYESGFVIDKFPISRPNLTFSTLTVSNMSPEDSSIYLCSVGSGVGSGNTIYFGEGSWLTVV.

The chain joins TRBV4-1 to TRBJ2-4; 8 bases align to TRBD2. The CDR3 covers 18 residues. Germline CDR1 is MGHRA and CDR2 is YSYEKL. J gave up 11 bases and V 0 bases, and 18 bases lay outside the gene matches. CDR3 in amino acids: CASSQESPAGGTKDVQYF. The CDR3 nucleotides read TGCGCCAGCAGCCAAGAAAGTCCCGCGGGAGGAACCAAAGACGTTCAGTACTTC.

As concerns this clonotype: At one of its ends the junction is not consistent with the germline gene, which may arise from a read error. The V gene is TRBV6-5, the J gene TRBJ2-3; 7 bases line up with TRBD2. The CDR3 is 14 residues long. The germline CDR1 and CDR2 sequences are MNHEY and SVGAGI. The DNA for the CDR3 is TGTGCCAGCAGTACAGCCGGGAGGAGAGATAAGCAGTATTTT. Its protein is CASSTAGRRDKQYF.

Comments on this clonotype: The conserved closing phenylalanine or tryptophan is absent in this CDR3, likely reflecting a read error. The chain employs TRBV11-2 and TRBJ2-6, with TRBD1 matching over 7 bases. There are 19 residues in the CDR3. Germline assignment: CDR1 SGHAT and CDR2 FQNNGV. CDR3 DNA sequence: TGTGCCAGCAGCTCCCAGAGGGGAAGAGGGGGCTCTGGGGCCAACGCCCTGACTTCC. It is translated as CASSSQRGRGGSGANALTS.

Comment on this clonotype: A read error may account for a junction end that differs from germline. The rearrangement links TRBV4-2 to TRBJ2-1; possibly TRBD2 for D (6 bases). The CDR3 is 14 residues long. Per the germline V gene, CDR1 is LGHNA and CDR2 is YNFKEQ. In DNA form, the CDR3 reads TGTGCCAGCAGCCGGGGAGGAGGGGATGATGAGCAGCTCTTC. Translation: CASSRGGGDDEQLF.

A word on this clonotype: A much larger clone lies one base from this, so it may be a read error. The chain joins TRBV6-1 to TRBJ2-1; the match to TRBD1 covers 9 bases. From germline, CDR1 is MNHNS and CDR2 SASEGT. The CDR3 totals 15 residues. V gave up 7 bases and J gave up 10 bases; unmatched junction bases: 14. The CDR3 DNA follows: TGTGCCAGCAATAAACCGGGACAGGGTATAGGGGAGCAGTTCTTC. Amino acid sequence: CASNKPGQGIGEQFF.

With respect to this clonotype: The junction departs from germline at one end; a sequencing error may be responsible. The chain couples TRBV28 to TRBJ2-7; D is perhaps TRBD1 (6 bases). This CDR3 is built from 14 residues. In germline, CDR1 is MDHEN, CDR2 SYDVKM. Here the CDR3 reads CASSLPQGMMEQYF. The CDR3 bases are TGTGCCAGCAGTCTCCCGCAGGGGATGATGGAGCAATACTTC.

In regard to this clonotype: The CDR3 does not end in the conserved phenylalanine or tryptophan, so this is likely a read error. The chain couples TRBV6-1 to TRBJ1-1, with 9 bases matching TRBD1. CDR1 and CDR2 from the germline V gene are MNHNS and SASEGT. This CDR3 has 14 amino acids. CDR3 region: CVSSFDRGYGEAFI. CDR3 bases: TGTGTCAGCAGCTTCGACAGGGGGTATGGTGAAGCTTTCATT.